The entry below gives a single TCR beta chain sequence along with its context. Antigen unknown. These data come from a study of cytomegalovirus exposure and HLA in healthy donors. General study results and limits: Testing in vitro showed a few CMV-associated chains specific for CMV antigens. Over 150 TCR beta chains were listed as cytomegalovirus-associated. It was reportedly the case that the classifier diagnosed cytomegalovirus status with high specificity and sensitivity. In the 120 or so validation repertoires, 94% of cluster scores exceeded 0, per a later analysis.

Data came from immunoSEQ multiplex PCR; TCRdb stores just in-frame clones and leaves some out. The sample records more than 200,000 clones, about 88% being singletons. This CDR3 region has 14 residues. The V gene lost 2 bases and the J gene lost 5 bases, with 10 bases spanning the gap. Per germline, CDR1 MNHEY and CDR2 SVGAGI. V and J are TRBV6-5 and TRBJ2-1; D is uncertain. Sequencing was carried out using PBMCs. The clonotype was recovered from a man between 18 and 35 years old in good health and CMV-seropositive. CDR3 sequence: CASSYIRADNEQFF. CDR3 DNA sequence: TGTGCCAGCAGTTACATAAGGGCGGACAATGAGCAGTTCTTC.